Listed below are T cell receptor beta chains from one sample, sequenced in a study of blood T cell repertoires in COVID-19. Method: immunoSEQ multiplex PCR; TCRdb's copy keeps in-frame clones and lacks some. The profile shows about 340,000 clones, around 87% of them singletons. The specimen was peripheral blood. The receptors were gathered from a woman between 45 and 65 years old with COVID-19, enrolled during active disease. CDR3s include the opening cysteine and the closing phenylalanine or tryptophan. The D gene is left open where the match is weak. A row's size may be missing; if present it is once, few, many or a size class.

CDR3 length	V gene	clone size	J gene	D gene	CDR3 DNA	CDR3 protein
17	TRBV5-1	few	TRBJ1-3	NA	TGCGCCAGCAGCTCGCAAATACAGCCCTACTCTGGAAACACCATATATTTT	CASSSQIQPYSGNTIYF
15	TRBV18	NA	TRBJ1-1	NA	TGTGCCAGCTCACCAGTCCGCGGGAGGAACACTGAAGCTTTCTTT	CASSPVRGRNTEAFF
14	TRBV2	NA	TRBJ1-2	NA	TGTGCCAGCACCCAAGGGGAGGAAAACTATGGCTACACCTTC	CASTQGEENYGYTF
14	TRBV7-2	NA	TRBJ1-3	NA	TGTGCCAGCACCGAACAGGGAACCGGAAACACCATATATTTT	CASTEQGTGNTIYF
16	TRBV7-2	NA	TRBJ2-3	TRBD2	TGTGCCAGCAGCTTAGAAACTAGCGGGTCATCGGATACGCAGTATTTT	CASSLETSGSSDTQYF
18	TRBV5-5	NA	TRBJ2-6	NA	TGTGCCAGCAGCCTTCGATCTGCGGCGATATCTGGGGCCAACGTCCTGACTTTC	CASSLRSAAISGANVLTF
15	TRBV24-1	NA	TRBJ2-1	TRBD1	TGTGCCACCAGTTCCAAACAGGGGACCTACAATGAGCAGTTCTTC	CATSSKQGTYNEQFF
16	TRBV5-1	NA	TRBJ1-4	TRBD1	TGCGCCAGCAGCTTGGACCCGGGACAGGGAGAAGAAAAACTGTTTTTT	CASSLDPGQGEEKLFF
12	TRBV7-8	NA	TRBJ2-7	NA	TGTGCCAGCAGCTCCGACAACTACGAGCAGTACTTC	CASSSDNYEQYF
17	TRBV19	NA	TRBJ1-5	NA	TGTGCCAGTAGTTTTAAGGGGACATCCCATAGCAATCAGCCCCAGCATTTT	CASSFKGTSHSNQPQHF
16	TRBV24-1	NA	TRBJ2-6	NA	TGTGCCACCAGTGAAGCTCGGAGCTCTGGGGCCAACGTCCTGACTTTC	CATSEARSSGANVLTF
13	TRBV6-5	NA	TRBJ2-7	TRBD1	TGTGCCAGCAGTTGGGACAGTTCCTACGAGCAGTACTTC	CASSWDSSYEQYF
16	TRBV5-1	NA	TRBJ2-1	TRBD1	TGCGCCAGCAGCCCAAATCCGGGACAGAAGTACAATGAGCAGTTCTTC	CASSPNPGQKYNEQFF
14	TRBV29-1	NA	TRBJ1-1	TRBD1	TGCAGCGTTAAAGAGGGACAGGGTGGGACTGAAGCTTTCTTT	CSVKEGQGGTEAFF
16	TRBV5-1	NA	TRBJ1-1	NA	TGCGCCAGCAGCTCGAACAGGGTTACCATGAACACTGAAGCTTTCTTT	CASSSNRVTMNTEAFF
13	TRBV5-6	NA	TRBJ2-2	TRBD2	TGTGCCAGCAGCCTGACTAGCGCGGGGGAGCTGTTTTTT	CASSLTSAGELFF
16	TRBV5-1	NA	TRBJ2-6	NA	TGCGCCAGCAGTTCAGCCGGGGTGCTAGGGGCCAACGTCCTGACTTTC	CASSSAGVLGANVLTF
15	TRBV6-5	NA	TRBJ2-1	TRBD1	TGTGCCAGCAGACCGGGACAGATTATTGACAATGAGCAGTTCTTC	CASRPGQIIDNEQFF
19	TRBV6-1	NA	TRBJ2-1	TRBD2	TGTGCCAGCAGTGAAGAACCATCCCTAGCGGGTAGCTCCTACAATGAGCAGTTCTTC	CASSEEPSLAGSSYNEQFF
14	TRBV5-4	NA	TRBJ2-1	NA	TGTGCCAGCAGCTTTGGGGGAGGATACAATGAGCAGTTCTTC	CASSFGGGYNEQFF
14	TRBV6-5	NA	TRBJ2-7	NA	TGTGCCAGCAGCGGTAGACTAAGCTCCTACGAGCAGTACTTC	CASSGRLSSYEQYF
13	TRBV6-5	NA	TRBJ1-2	NA	TGTGCCAGCAGAAGAATACAGGGTTGGGGCTACACCTTC	CASRRIQGWGYTF
13	TRBV7-2	NA	TRBJ1-5	TRBD1	TGTGCCACCGGACAGGGATTGAATCAGCCCCAGCATTTT	CATGQGLNQPQHF
15	TRBV24-1	NA	TRBJ1-5	TRBD1	TGTGCCACCAGTGGGACAGGGGTCATCAATCAGCCCCAGCATTTT	CATSGTGVINQPQHF
16	TRBV5-6	NA	TRBJ1-6	NA	TGTGCCAGCAGCTTGCTAAGTGGGGGGACGGGGTCACCCCTCCACTTT	CASSLLSGGTGSPLHF
14	TRBV5-4	NA	TRBJ2-7	TRBD1	TGTGCCAGCAGCCGGGACAGCAGATCCTACGAGCAGTACTTC	CASSRDSRSYEQYF
16	TRBV7-3	once	TRBJ1-6	TRBD1	TGTGCCAGCAGCCTTGACCGGACAGGGGGCTGGACACCCCTCCACTTT	CASSLDRTGGWTPLHF
11	TRBV20-1	NA	TRBJ2-7	NA	TGCAGTGCCCCTGAACTCGACGAGCAGTACTTC	CSAPELDEQYF
18	TRBV23-1	NA	TRBJ2-7	NA	TGCGCCAGCAGTCTTGGGGCGGAACGGGTAAATAAGGGTTACGAGCAGTACTTC	CASSLGAERVNKGYEQYF
16	TRBV7-2	once	TRBJ2-1	TRBD2	TGTGCCAGCAGCATAAGAGTGACTAGCGGTTACAATGAGCAGTTCTTC	CASSIRVTSGYNEQFF
15	TRBV24-1	NA	TRBJ2-1	TRBD2	TGTGCCACCAGTATATCTAGCGGGAGGGCCGATGAGCAGTTCTTC	CATSISSGRADEQFF
16	TRBV13	NA	TRBJ1-6	NA	TGTGCCAGCAGGAGACGGGACACCGAAAGTGATTCACCCCTCCACTTT	CASRRRDTESDSPLHF
13	TRBV2	NA	TRBJ2-7	TRBD1	TGTGCCAGCAGCGGACAGGTCTCCTACGAGCAGTACTTC	CASSGQVSYEQYF
13	TRBV18	NA	TRBJ2-1	TRBD1	TGTGCCAGCTCACCAAGGGGGCGGAATGAGCAGTTCTTC	CASSPRGRNEQFF
13	TRBV11-2	NA	TRBJ1-1	NA	TGTGCCAGCAGTTCAACGGTAAACACTGAAGCTTTCTTT	CASSSTVNTEAFF
18	TRBV5-1	NA	TRBJ2-1	TRBD2	TGCGCCACCCAGTCCGGGACTAGCGGGAGGGGGTCCTACAATGAGCAGTTCTTC	CATQSGTSGRGSYNEQFF
16	TRBV15	NA	TRBJ1-2	NA	TGTGCCACCAGCAGAGATCTGGCCCAAACGGGCTATGGCTACACCTTC	CATSRDLAQTGYGYTF
13	TRBV7-9	NA	TRBJ2-5	NA	TGTGCCAGCAGGGATGGACTGGTGGAGACCCAGTACTTC	CASRDGLVETQYF
12	TRBV5-6	NA	TRBJ1-5	NA	TGTGCCAGCAGCTCTCCAGGCCAGCCCCAGCATTTT	CASSSPGQPQHF
14	TRBV29-1	NA	TRBJ1-1	TRBD1	TGCAGCGCCCTGACAGGGGAGGGGAACACTGAAGCTTTCTTT	CSALTGEGNTEAFF
15	TRBV5-5	NA	TRBJ2-1	TRBD1	TGTGCCAGCAGCCGATTGGGGACAGACAACAATGAGCAGTTCTTC	CASSRLGTDNNEQFF
15	TRBV4-1	once	TRBJ2-3	TRBD2	TGCGCCAGCAGCCGTAGCGGGGCAAGCACAGATACGCAGTATTTT	CASSRSGASTDTQYF
15	TRBV6-1	NA	TRBJ1-2	TRBD1	TGTGCCAGCAGTGAAGGGCGGACAGGCACCTATGGCTACACCTTC	CASSEGRTGTYGYTF
16	TRBV4-2	NA	TRBJ1-1	NA	TGTGCCAGCAGCCAAGATTATGCAGGGGTGAGTACTGAAGCTTTCTTT	CASSQDYAGVSTEAFF
14	TRBV29-1	NA	TRBJ2-3	TRBD1	TGCAGCGTTGCCGGGACAGGGACCACAGATACGCAGTATTTT	CSVAGTGTTDTQYF
15	TRBV6-2/TRBV6-3	NA	TRBJ1-2	TRBD1	TGTGCCAGCAGTGGGGCCGGACAGGGGAACTATGGCTACACCTTC	CASSGAGQGNYGYTF
15	TRBV27	NA	TRBJ2-7	TRBD2	TGTGCCAGCAGTTTAAGGGGACTAGCCTCCTACGAGCAGTACTTC	CASSLRGLASYEQYF
15	TRBV4-1	NA	TRBJ2-5	NA	TGCGCCAGCAGCCACCCAGGGGCAGGCCAAGAGACCCAGTACTTC	CASSHPGAGQETQYF
14	TRBV7-9	NA	TRBJ2-5	NA	TGTGCCAGCACCCTTAAGCCCCCCGAAGAGACCCAGTACTTC	CASTLKPPEETQYF
15	TRBV6-2/TRBV6-3	NA	TRBJ2-1	NA	TGTGCCAGCAGTTCACGACAGGTGGTCCGTCATGAGCAGTTCTTC	CASSSRQVVRHEQFF
19	TRBV4-1	NA	TRBJ2-2	TRBD2	TGCGCCAGCAGCCAAGAGCGGGCGGGAGGGCCGAAACGGACCGGGGAGCTGTTTTTT	CASSQERAGGPKRTGELFF
12	TRBV18	NA	TRBJ1-4	TRBD1	TGTGCCAGCTCACCACGACAGGGTGAACTGTTTTTT	CASSPRQGELFF
18	TRBV3-1/TRBV3-2	NA	TRBJ2-2	NA	TGTGCCAGCAGCCCGCTCACATCAGGACAGAGACGGAGCGGGGAGCTGTTTTTT	CASSPLTSGQRRSGELFF